This T cell receptor beta chain was captured in a study of cytomegalovirus exposure and HLA in healthy donors. General study results and limits: Later examination showed HLA-associated TCR beta chains had greater clonal expansion than equally common others.

With respect to this clone: No antigen is known for it.

Primers included in the PCR were 60 Vbeta and 13 Jbeta primers. Profiling relied on immunoSEQ multiplex PCR, and the TCRdb table lists in-frame clones only, not all of them. This table has over 150,000 clones, roughly three quarters appearing once. Trimming removed 8 bases from V and 1 base from J, with 11 bases in between. Germline CDR1 reads LNHDA; CDR2 reads SQIVND (reference sequence). The CDR3 consists of 14 residues. Sequenced material: PBMCs. This receptor was taken from a male donor in good health and CMV-seropositive. The chain uses TRBV19 and TRBJ2-2; no definite D call. The CDR3 nucleotides read TGTGCCAGTCGGCAACAGCTGAACACCGGGGAGCTGTTTTTT. This gives the protein CASRQQLNTGELFF.